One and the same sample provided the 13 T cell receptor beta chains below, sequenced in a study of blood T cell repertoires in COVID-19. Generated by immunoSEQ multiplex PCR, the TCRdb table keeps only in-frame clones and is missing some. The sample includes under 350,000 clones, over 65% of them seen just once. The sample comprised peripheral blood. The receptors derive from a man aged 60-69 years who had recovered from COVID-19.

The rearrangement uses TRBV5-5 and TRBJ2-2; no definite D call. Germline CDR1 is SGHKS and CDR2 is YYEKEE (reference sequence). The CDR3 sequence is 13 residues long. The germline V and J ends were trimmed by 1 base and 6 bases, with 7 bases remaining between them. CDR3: CASSLSWSGELFF. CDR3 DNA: TGTGCCAGCAGCTTGAGCTGGTCCGGGGAGCTGTTTTTT.

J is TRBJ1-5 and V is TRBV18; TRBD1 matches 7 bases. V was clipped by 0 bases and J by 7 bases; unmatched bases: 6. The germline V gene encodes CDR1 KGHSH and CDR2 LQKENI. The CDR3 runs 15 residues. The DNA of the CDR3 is TGTGCCAGCTCACCACCCGACAGGGTGGGCCAGCCCCAGCATTTT. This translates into CASSPPDRVGQPQHF.

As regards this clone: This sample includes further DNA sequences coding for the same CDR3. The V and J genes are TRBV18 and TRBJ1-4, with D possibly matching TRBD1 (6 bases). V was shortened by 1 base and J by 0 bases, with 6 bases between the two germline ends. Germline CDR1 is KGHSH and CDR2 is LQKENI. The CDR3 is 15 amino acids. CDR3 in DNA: TGTGCCAGCTCACCACGACAGGCAACTAATGAAAAACTGTTTTTT. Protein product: CASSPRQATNEKLFF.

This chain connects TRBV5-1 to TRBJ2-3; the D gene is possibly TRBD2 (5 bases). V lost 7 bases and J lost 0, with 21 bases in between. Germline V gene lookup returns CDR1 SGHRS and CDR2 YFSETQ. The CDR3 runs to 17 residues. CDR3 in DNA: TGCGCCAGCCGCCCTCGGACGGGATCAGAGAGCACAGATACGCAGTATTTT. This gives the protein CASRPRTGSESTDTQYF.

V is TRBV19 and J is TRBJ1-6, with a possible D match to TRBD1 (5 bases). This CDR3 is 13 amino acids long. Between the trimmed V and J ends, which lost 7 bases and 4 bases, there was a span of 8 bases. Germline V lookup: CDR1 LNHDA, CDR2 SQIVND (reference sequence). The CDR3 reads CASTDIYNSPLHF. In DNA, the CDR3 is TGTGCCAGTACGGACATTTATAATTCACCCCTCCACTTT.

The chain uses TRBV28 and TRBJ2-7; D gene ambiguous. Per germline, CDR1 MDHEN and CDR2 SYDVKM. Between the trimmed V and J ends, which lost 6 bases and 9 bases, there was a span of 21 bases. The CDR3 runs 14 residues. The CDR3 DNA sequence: TGTGCCAGCAGCCTTGACAACCTCGAAATACGGCAGTACTTC. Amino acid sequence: CASSLDNLEIRQYF. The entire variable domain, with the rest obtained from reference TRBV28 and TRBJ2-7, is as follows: DVKVTQSSRYLVKRTGEKVFLECVQDMDHENMFWYRQDPGLGLRLIYFSYDVKMKEKGDIPEGYSVSREKKERFSLILESASTNQTSMYLCASSLDNLEIRQYFGPGTRLTVT.

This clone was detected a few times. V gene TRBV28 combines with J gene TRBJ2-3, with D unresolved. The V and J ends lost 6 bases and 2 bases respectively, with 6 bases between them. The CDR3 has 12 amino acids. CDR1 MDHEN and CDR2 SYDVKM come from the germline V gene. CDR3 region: CASSPHTDTQYF. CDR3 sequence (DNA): TGTGCCAGCAGCCCCCACACAGATACGCAGTATTTT. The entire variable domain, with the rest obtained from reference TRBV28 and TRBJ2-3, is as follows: DVKVTQSSRYLVKRTGEKVFLECVQDMDHENMFWYRQDPGLGLRLIYFSYDVKMKEKGDIPEGYSVSREKKERFSLILESASTNQTSMYLCASSPHTDTQYFGPGTRLTVL.

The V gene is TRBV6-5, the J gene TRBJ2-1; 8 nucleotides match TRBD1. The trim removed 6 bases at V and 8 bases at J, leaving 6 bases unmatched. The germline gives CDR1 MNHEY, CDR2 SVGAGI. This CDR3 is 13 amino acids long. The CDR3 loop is CASSPDRGYEQFF. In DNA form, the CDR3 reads TGTGCCAGCAGCCCCGACAGGGGCTATGAGCAGTTCTTC.

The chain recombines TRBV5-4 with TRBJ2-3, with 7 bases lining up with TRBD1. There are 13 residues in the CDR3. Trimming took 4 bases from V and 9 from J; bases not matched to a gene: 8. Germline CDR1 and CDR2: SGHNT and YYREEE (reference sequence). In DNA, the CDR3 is TGTGCCAGCAGCGCAGGGGGAGAAGAGACGCAGTATTTT. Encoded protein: CASSAGGEETQYF.

The CDR3 DNA reads as TGTGCCAGCAGTGACTGGGGGGATAGGGGTGAGCAGTTCTTC. It codes for CASSDWGDRGEQFF. The chain links TRBV6-4 to TRBJ2-1; D might be TRBD2 (6 bases). The V gene lost 1 base and the J gene lost 9 bases, with 13 bases spanning the gap. Germline loops: CDR1 MRHNA, CDR2 SNTAGT. This CDR3 is built from 14 residues.

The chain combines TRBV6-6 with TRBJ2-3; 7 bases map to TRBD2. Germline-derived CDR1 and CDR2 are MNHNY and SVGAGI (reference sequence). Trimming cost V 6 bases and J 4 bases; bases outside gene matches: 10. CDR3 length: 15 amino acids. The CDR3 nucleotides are TGTGCCAGCAGCCTGGGCCAGGGAGGGGCAGATACGCAGTATTTT. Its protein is CASSLGQGGADTQYF.

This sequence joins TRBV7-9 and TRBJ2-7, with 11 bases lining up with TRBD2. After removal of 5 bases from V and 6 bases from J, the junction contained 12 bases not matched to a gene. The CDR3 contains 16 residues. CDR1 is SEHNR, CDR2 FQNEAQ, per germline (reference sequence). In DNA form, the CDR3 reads TGTGCCAGCAGCCCCCCGACTAGCGGGACGGTCCTCGAGCAGTACTTC. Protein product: CASSPPTSGTVLEQYF.

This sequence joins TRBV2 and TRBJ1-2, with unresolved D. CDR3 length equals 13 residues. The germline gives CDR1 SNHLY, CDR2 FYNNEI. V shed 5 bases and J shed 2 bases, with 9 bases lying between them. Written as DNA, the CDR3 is TGTGCCAGCAGTTATACATCCAACTATGGCTACACCTTC. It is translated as CASSYTSNYGYTF.